These T cell receptor beta chains were read from a single sample in a study of blood T cells in healthy people across ages. TCRdb itself ran the 5' RACE reads through MiXCR, one entry per CDR3 protein. The sample lists 1.2 million to 1.5 million distinct CDR3 sequences; roughly 40% were seen once. Sequencing used blood. The receptors shown here come from a woman under 30 in good health. The CDR3 runs from the conserved cysteine through the conserved F or W. The D gene is left open where the match is weak. Part of the rows lack a size; the others show once, few, many or a class for expanded clones.

clone_size	v_call	j_call	d_call	cdr3_aa	cdr3_nt
NA	TRBV2	TRBJ2-7	TRBD2	CASSGRLATYEQYF	TGTGCCAGCAGTGGTCGACTAGCGACCTACGAGCAGTACTTC
NA	TRBV12-5	TRBJ2-3	NA	CASGFQSTDTQYF	TGTGCTAGTGGTTTCCAGAGCACAGATACGCAGTATTTT
NA	TRBV20-1	TRBJ2-3	NA	CSAISLIGSDTQYF	TGCAGTGCTATCTCCCTAATAGGGTCGGATACGCAGTATTTT
NA	TRBV7-9	TRBJ2-1	TRBD2	CASTSTSGSLSEQFF	TGTGCCAGCACCTCCACTAGCGGGAGTCTTAGTGAGCAGTTCTTC
few	TRBV5-5	TRBJ1-1	NA	CASRYPTRNTEAFF	TGTGCCAGCAGATACCCCACTCGGAACACTGAAGCTTTCTTT
NA	TRBV6-1	TRBJ2-7	NA	CAISEEGRMTYEQYF	TGTGCCATCAGTGAAGAAGGCAGGATGACCTACGAGCAGTACTTC
NA	TRBV25-1	TRBJ2-1	TRBD1	CASSAPGQGGEQFF	TGTGCCAGCAGTGCACCCGGACAGGGAGGCGAGCAGTTCTTC
NA	TRBV6-5	TRBJ2-6	NA	CASSYSLTGANVLTF	TGTGCCAGCAGTTACTCGCTGACCGGGGCCAACGTCCTGACTTTC
NA	TRBV27	TRBJ2-2	TRBD1	CASRRTGVTGELFF	TGTGCCAGCAGACGAACAGGGGTCACCGGGGAGCTGTTTTTT
few	TRBV12-3/TRBV12-4	TRBJ1-3	NA	CASSRGISGNTIYF	TGTGCCAGCAGCCGGGGCATCTCTGGAAACACCATATATTTT
NA	TRBV9	TRBJ1-4	NA	CASSPGLEGKLFF	TGTGCCAGCAGCCCCGGTCTCGAGGGAAAACTGTTTTTT
NA	TRBV30	TRBJ1-2	NA	CAWSITGTQPTRGYTF	TGTGCCTGGAGTATAACCGGGACACAACCGACCCGAGGCTACACCTTC
NA	TRBV6-2/TRBV6-3	TRBJ1-4	NA	CASSYSPGDEKLFF	TGTGCCAGCAGTTACTCCCCAGGGGACGAAAAACTGTTTTTT
few	TRBV6-6	TRBJ1-6	NA	CASTSLQQGGNSPLHF	TGTGCCAGCACGTCCCTTCAGCAGGGTGGAAATTCACCCCTCCACTTT
many	TRBV7-9	TRBJ2-5	NA	CASSYTQETQYF	TGTGCCAGCAGTTACACCCAAGAGACCCAGTACTTC
once	TRBV4-1	TRBJ2-7	NA	CASSPSWTALYEQYF	TGCGCCAGCAGCCCCTCATGGACAGCCTTATACGAGCAGTACTTC
NA	TRBV7-3	TRBJ1-6	NA	CASSLNPNSPLHF	TGTGCCAGCAGCTTAAACCCAAATTCACCCCTCCACTTT
NA	TRBV6-6	TRBJ1-1	TRBD1	CASRGGRWTEAFF	TGTGCCAGCAGAGGGGGCAGGTGGACTGAAGCTTTCTTT
few	TRBV4-1	TRBJ2-7	TRBD2	CASSQIFTGGSSYEQYF	TGCGCCAGCAGCCAAATTTTCACGGGCGGGAGTTCCTACGAGCAGTACTTC
NA	TRBV5-1	TRBJ2-5	NA	CAGSLVGVEETQYF	TGCGCCGGCAGCTTGGTGGGAGTAGAGGAGACCCAGTACTTC
NA	TRBV20-1	TRBJ2-3	NA	CSASLGRGSTDTQYF	TGCAGTGCTAGTTTGGGACGGGGGAGCACAGATACGCAGTATTTT
NA	TRBV15	TRBJ2-7	NA	CATSSGETAFSYEQYF	TGTGCCACCAGCAGCGGGGAGACAGCGTTCTCCTACGAGCAGTACTTC